Here is one T cell receptor beta chain with its context. Its specificity is not known. On cycle 4 day 1 and cycle 7 day 1, as well as at baseline, blood was sampled. The data derive from a study of OX40 agonist ivuxolimab in advanced cancers. Profiling relied on immunoSEQ multiplex PCR, and the TCRdb table lists in-frame clones only, not all of them. Of about 64,000 clones listed, roughly four fifths are singletons. Study observations and caveats: At doses 0.1 to 3.0 mg/kg, CD4+ and CD8+ clones expanded. Some patients without response likewise showed low normalized clonal expansion.

The origin of this receptor is an adult with an advanced solid tumor such as melanoma, head and neck, liver or kidney cancer. The source was CD4+ or CD8+ T cells sorted from blood, collected in a trial of the OX40 agonist ivuxolimab.

Here the CDR3 reads CASRKGGSTEAFF. The CDR3, as DNA: TGTGCCAGCCGCAAAGGGGGCAGTACTGAAGCTTTCTTT. The chain links TRBV28 to TRBJ1-1, with 7 bases fitting TRBD1. The CDR3 is made up of 13 amino acids. Germline CDR1 is MDHEN and CDR2 is SYDVKM. V shed 8 bases, J shed 5 bases, and the junction held 8 bases outside the gene matches.